The 18 T cell receptor beta chains in this list originate from one sample, sequenced in a study of PD-1 blockade in classical Hodgkin lymphoma. Data came from immunoSEQ multiplex PCR; TCRdb stores just in-frame clones and leaves some out. The profile shows 41,000 or so clones, 76% of them singletons. After autologous stem cell transplantation all patients relapsed, and prior brentuximab vedotin exposure differed between cohorts. The sample consisted of peripheral blood mononuclear cells (PBMCs), taken at baseline. These receptors all come from a human donor with classical Hodgkin lymphoma.

The chain recombines TRBV4-3 with TRBJ1-6; 7 nucleotides line up with TRBD1. Per the germline V gene, CDR1 is LGHNA and CDR2 is YSLEER. The V gene end was trimmed by 0 bases and the J gene end by 9 bases; junction bases not matched to a gene: 14. The CDR3 has 18 residues. DNA of the CDR3: TGCGCCAGCAGCCAAGATTCGAGTCCGGGACAGCAAGGTTCACCCCTCCACTTT. It is translated as CASSQDSSPGQQGSPLHF.

The J gene is TRBJ2-5, the V gene TRBV6-5; no clear D gene. The CDR3 is 13 amino acids. Looked up from germline, CDR1 is MNHEY and CDR2 is SVGAGI. Trimming removed 3 bases at V and 5 bases at J, with 10 bases between. CDR3 residues: CASSYGQGETQYF. The CDR3 DNA sequence: TGTGCCAGCAGTTATGGGCAAGGGGAGACCCAGTACTTC.

This chain connects TRBV20-1 to TRBJ1-1, with unresolved D. The CDR3 spans 9 residues. The germline V and J ends were trimmed by 3 bases and 14 bases, with 10 bases remaining between them. Germline CDR1 DFQATT, CDR2 SNEGSKA (reference sequence). The CDR3, as DNA: TGCAGTGCTAGGCCCAATCAATTCTTT. Its translation: CSARPNQFF.

In this sample, this clone turned up a few times. The rearrangement links TRBV7-9 to TRBJ1-1; D call uncertain. Germline loops: CDR1 SEHNR, CDR2 FQNEAQ (reference sequence). V was cut by 1 base and J by 1 base, with 7 bases left in between. The CDR3 length is 14 residues. DNA of the CDR3: TGTGCCAGCAGCTTAGGTCCCACGAACACTGAAGCTTTCTTT. This sequence encodes CASSLGPTNTEAFF.

This clone was seen a few times. The chain uses TRBV5-4 and TRBJ1-1, with D possibly matching TRBD1 (6 bases). This CDR3 has 13 amino acids. The ends were cut back, 4 bases at V and 8 bases at J, with 15 bases in the middle. Germline V CDR1 and CDR2: SGHNT, YYREEE (reference sequence). The CDR3 DNA sequence: TGTGCCAGCAGCGAATCCCGGGACATGGAAGCTTTCTTT. Amino acids: CASSESRDMEAFF.

This chain uses TRBV9 with TRBJ1-2; TRBD1 might be the D (5 bases). This CDR3 is built from 15 residues. V was cut by 0 bases and J by 4 bases, with 13 bases left in between. CDR1 is SGDLS, CDR2 YYNGEE, per germline. CDR3 residues: CASSVAGESTYGYTF. The DNA for the CDR3 is TGTGCCAGCAGCGTAGCGGGGGAGTCGACCTATGGCTACACCTTC.

Within the sample, this clone is medium-sized (0.01 to 0.1%). The same CDR3 can be traced to other DNA sequences in this sample. The CDR3 reads CASSLVGGTSSYEQYF. DNA for the CDR3: TGTGCCAGCAGCTTAGTCGGCGGGACTAGTTCCTACGAGCAGTACTTC. This chain links TRBV7-2 with TRBJ2-7; 8 bases map to TRBD2. This CDR3 spans 16 amino acids. The V and J ends lost 1 base and 1 base, in that order; junction bases with no gene match: 6. CDR1 SGHTA and CDR2 FQGNSA come from the germline V gene. The variable domain in full, with the rest retrieved from reference TRBV7-2 and TRBJ2-7, is GAGVSQSPSNKVTEKGKDVELRCDPISGHTALYWYRQSLGQGLEFLIYFQGNSAPDKSGLPSDRFSAERTGGSVSTLTIQRTQQEDSAVYLCASSLVGGTSSYEQYFGPGTRLTVT.

This rearrangement joins TRBV7-2 to TRBJ1-5; D is ambiguous. V lost 5 bases, J lost 3 bases, and 8 bases lay in between. The CDR3 sequence is 13 residues long. Germline V gives CDR1 SGHTA, CDR2 FQGNSA. The CDR3 region has the DNA TGTGCCAGCAGCCCCCGCCCCAATCAGCCCCAGCATTTT. Translating gives CASSPRPNQPQHF. Full variable domain (missing parts from reference TRBV7-2 and TRBJ1-5): GAGVSQSPSNKVTEKGKDVELRCDPISGHTALYWYRQSLGQGLEFLIYFQGNSAPDKSGLPSDRFSAERTGGSVSTLTIQRTQQEDSAVYLCASSPRPNQPQHFGDGTRLSIL.

This clone is a singleton in its sample. V and J are TRBV30 and TRBJ1-1; D gene uncertain. The CDR3 has 12 residues. V lost 3 bases, J lost 2 bases, and 7 bases lay in between. Germline CDR1 GTSNPN, CDR2 SVGIG (reference sequence). CDR3 amino acids: CAWSHTNTEAFF. The CDR3 DNA sequence: TGTGCCTGGAGCCACACTAACACTGAAGCTTTCTTT.

The rearrangement joins TRBV21-1 to TRBJ1-3; TRBD1 is taken as the D call from the table, unchecked against the DNA. TRBV21-1 is an annotated pseudogene. The CDR3 spans 20 residues. The CDR3 sequence: CASSSPPQGPLSSSGNTIYF. For the CDR3, the DNA is TGTGCCAGCAGCTCGCCACCTCAGGGTCCTCTTAGTTCCTCTGGAAACACCATATATTTT.

This clone occurred a few times. The chain is built from TRBV6-5 and TRBJ1-2; 7 bases line up with TRBD1. The CDR3 is made up of 13 amino acids. Germline V gene data show CDR1 as MNHEY and CDR2 as SVGAGI. V shed 5 bases, J shed 2 bases, and the junction held 2 bases outside the gene matches. The CDR3, as DNA: TGTGCCAGCAGTGCACAGGGGAACTATGGCTACACCTTC. It is translated as CASSAQGNYGYTF.

The chain combines TRBV4-1 with TRBJ2-2, with D uncertain. Trimming pared 2 bases from V and 6 bases from J, leaving 4 bases between. Germline CDR1 reads MGHRA; CDR2 reads YSYEKL. The CDR3 totals 12 residues. CDR3: CASSQFSGELFF. In DNA, the CDR3 is TGCGCCAGCAGCCAATTCTCCGGGGAGCTGTTTTTT.

This chain joins TRBV27 and TRBJ2-7, with TRBD2 matching over 14 bases. CDR1 and CDR2 from the germline V gene are MNHEY and SMNVEV (reference sequence). This CDR3 region has 19 residues. V lost 2 bases to trimming and J lost 3 bases; unmatched junction nucleotides: 12. CDR3 sequence: CASSLRPPGLAGEGYEQYF. CDR3 bases: TGTGCCAGCAGTTTACGACCACCGGGACTAGCGGGGGAGGGCTACGAGCAGTACTTC.

The chain joins TRBV6-5 to TRBJ1-2; D gene uncertain. The CDR3 spans 14 residues. With 2 bases removed from V and 4 bases from J, the gap between germline ends came to 11 bases. The germline gives CDR1 MNHEY, CDR2 SVGAGI. The CDR3: CASSYGGGIYGYTF. The CDR3 DNA is TGTGCCAGCAGTTACGGCGGAGGGATCTATGGCTACACCTTC.

This clone was observed a single time. This rearrangement joins TRBV16 to TRBJ1-1; TRBD1 aligns across 10 bases. Trimming removed 4 bases from V and 0 bases from J; junction bases left unmatched: 8. This CDR3 is 17 amino acids long. The germline CDR1 and CDR2 sequences are KGHSY and FQNENV. The CDR3 coding sequence is TGTGCCAGCAGCCGTCGGACAGGGGGACGAGTGAACACTGAAGCTTTCTTT. As protein: CASSRRTGGRVNTEAFF.

The rearrangement links TRBV6-5 to TRBJ1-2; D may be TRBD1 (6 bases). This CDR3 contains 14 residues. Trimming cost V 0 bases and J 5 bases, with 10 bases left between them. CDR1 and CDR2 (germline): MNHEY, SVGAGI. CDR3 amino acids: CASSYSGQGYGYTF. For the CDR3, the DNA is TGTGCCAGCAGTTACTCGGGCCAGGGGTATGGCTACACCTTC.

This chain joins TRBV5-1 and TRBJ1-6; D possibly corresponds to TRBD1 (5 bases). Trimming left V 2 bases short and J 8 bases short, with 14 bases between. This CDR3 has 15 amino acids. CDR1 SGHRS and CDR2 YFSETQ come from the germline V gene. CDR3 nucleotides: TGCGCCAGCAGCTTTTTATCGCAGGGTTATTCACCCCTCCACTTT. Its translation is CASSFLSQGYSPLHF.

The V gene is TRBV2, the J gene TRBJ1-4, with D tentatively TRBD1 (5 bases). Per the germline V gene, CDR1 is SNHLY and CDR2 is FYNNEI. V lost 7 bases and J lost 0, with 15 bases in between. The CDR3 covers 16 residues. The chain's CDR3 is CASTNGARATNEKLFF. CDR3 in DNA: TGTGCCAGCACCAACGGGGCCCGTGCAACTAATGAAAAACTGTTTTTT.